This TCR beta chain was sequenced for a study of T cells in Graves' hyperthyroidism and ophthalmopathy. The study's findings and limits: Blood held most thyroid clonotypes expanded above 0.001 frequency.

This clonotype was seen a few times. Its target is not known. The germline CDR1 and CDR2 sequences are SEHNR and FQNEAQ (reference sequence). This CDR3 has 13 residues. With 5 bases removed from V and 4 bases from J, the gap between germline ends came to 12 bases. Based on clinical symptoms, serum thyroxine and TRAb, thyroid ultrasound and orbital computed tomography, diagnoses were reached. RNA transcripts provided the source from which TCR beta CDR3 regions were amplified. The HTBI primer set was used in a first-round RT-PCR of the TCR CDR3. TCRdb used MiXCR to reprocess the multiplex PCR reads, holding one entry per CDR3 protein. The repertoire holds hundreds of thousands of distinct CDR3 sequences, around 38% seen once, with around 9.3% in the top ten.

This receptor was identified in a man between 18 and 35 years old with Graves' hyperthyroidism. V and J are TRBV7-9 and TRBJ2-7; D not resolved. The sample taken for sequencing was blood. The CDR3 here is CASSPSKLYEQYF. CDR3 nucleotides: TGTGCCAGCAGCCCGTCTAAACTGTACGAGCAGTACTTC.